These 22 T cell receptor beta chains originate from one sample sequenced in a study of blood T cells in healthy people across ages. Primed by a sample-barcoded 5' primer and a J-beta primer mix, a second PCR proceeded for about 6 to 12 cycles. One entry per CDR3 protein results from TCRdb running MiXCR on the 5' RACE reads. The profile shows about 1.1 million distinct CDR3 sequences, more than 30% of them singletons. Sequenced sample: blood. These receptors were taken from a man aged 18 to 30 in good health.

The V and J genes are TRBV20-1 and TRBJ2-7; 11 bases map to TRBD2. There are 12 residues in the CDR3. The ends lost 5 bases at V and 11 bases at J; junction bases unmatched: 8. Per the germline V gene, CDR1 is DFQATT and CDR2 is SNEGSKA (reference sequence). The CDR3 DNA reads TGCAGTGCTTCCTCGGGGGGACTAGCGGAGTACTTC. Residues: CSASSGGLAEYF.

The gene calls are TRBV5-6 and TRBJ1-1; no clear D gene. CDR1 is SGHDT, CDR2 YYEEEE, per germline. V was clipped by 0 bases and J by 3 bases, with 9 bases between them. The CDR3 is made up of 14 amino acids. CDR3 region: CASSLGRVYTEAFF. The CDR3, as DNA: TGTGCCAGCAGCTTGGGGAGGGTGTACACTGAAGCTTTCTTT.

This clonotype was picked up a small number of times. This chain joins TRBV6-6 and TRBJ1-1; 7 bases are shared with TRBD1. Trimming cost V 6 bases and J 0 bases; bases outside gene matches: 7. The CDR3 runs 15 residues. Germline CDR1 MNHNY, CDR2 SVGAGI (reference sequence). For the CDR3, the DNA is TGTGCCAGCAGGCAACGGGACAGCATGAACACTGAAGCTTTCTTT. Protein sequence: CASRQRDSMNTEAFF.

The chain carries TRBV29-1 and TRBJ2-1; perhaps TRBD1 as D (5 bases). V lost 7 bases and J lost 6, with 13 bases in between. This CDR3 is built from 12 residues. Germline values: CDR1 SQVTM, CDR2 ANQGSEA. CDR3 DNA: TGCAGCGCAAACAGGCGTTCCAATGAGCAGTTCTTC. Residues: CSANRRSNEQFF.

The V call is TRBV4-1, the J call TRBJ1-4; D is unresolved. The length of the CDR3 is 15 residues. The germline V gene has CDR1 MGHRA and CDR2 YSYEKL. The germline V and J ends were trimmed by 0 bases and 6 bases, with 11 bases remaining between them. CDR3 nucleotide sequence: TGCGCCAGCAGCCAAGATGCCGCGGGAGATGAAAAACTGTTTTTT. Protein sequence: CASSQDAAGDEKLFF.

The genes are TRBV27 and TRBJ2-7; TRBD1 matches 8 bases. The J call may be mistaken, given a closer DNA end match to TRBJ2-5. The CDR3 is made up of 12 amino acids. The germline CDR1 and CDR2 sequences are MNHEY and SMNVEV (reference sequence). This chain's CDR3 is CASSPGTGTQYF. For the CDR3, the DNA is TGTGCCAGCAGTCCCGGGACAGGGACCCAGTACTTC.

The chain employs TRBV7-2 and TRBJ2-3; D is ambiguous. V was clipped by 7 bases and J by 2 bases, with 16 bases between them. The length of the CDR3 is 15 residues. CDR1 and CDR2 (germline): SGHTA, FQGNSA. In DNA form, the CDR3 reads TGTGCCAGCACCCCAAGGCTACTACCCACAGATACGCAGTATTTT. Translated, it gives CASTPRLLPTDTQYF.

This clonotype appeared a few times. The rearrangement joins TRBV5-1 to TRBJ1-2; D ambiguous. Germline V gene data show CDR1 as SGHRS and CDR2 as YFSETQ. V dropped 0 bases and J dropped 2 bases, with 11 bases sitting between them. CDR3 length equals 15 residues. Here the CDR3 reads CASSLEATTNYGYTF. CDR3 in DNA: TGCGCCAGCAGCTTGGAGGCGACTACAAACTATGGCTACACCTTC.

This clonotype was detected many times. At one end the junction does not follow the germline gene, possibly because of a read error. The chain recombines TRBV7-9 with TRBJ2-1; D gene unclear. This CDR3 has 14 residues. Germline V gene data show CDR1 as SEHNR and CDR2 as FQNEAQ (reference sequence). The CDR3 DNA reads TGTGCCAGCAGTTTAGGGCTCTCCTACAATGAGCAGTTCTTC. Translation gives CASSLGLSYNEQFF.

As concerns this clonotype: A much larger clone sits a single nucleotide away, making a read error possible. The V gene is TRBV29-1, the J gene TRBJ2-1; D call uncertain. From germline, CDR1 is SQVTM and CDR2 ANQGSEA. V lost 1 base and J lost 8, with 15 bases in between. The CDR3 is 14 amino acids. This chain's CDR3 is CSVEGCQSRDEQFF. The CDR3 DNA follows: TGCAGCGTTGAAGGGTGCCAAAGTAGAGATGAGCAGTTCTTC.

The CDR3 reads CASSSGSWLNEKLFF. As DNA, the CDR3 is TGTGCCAGCAGCTCAGGATCCTGGCTCAATGAAAAACTGTTTTTT. The V and J genes are TRBV14 and TRBJ1-4; D is unclear. This CDR3 comprises 15 residues. Trimming took 5 bases from V and 5 from J, leaving 15 bases between them. Germline values: CDR1 SGHDN, CDR2 FVKESK.

The genes are TRBV5-1 and TRBJ2-2; 8 nucleotides agree with TRBD1. Germline V gene data show CDR1 as SGHRS and CDR2 as YFSETQ. There are 17 residues in the CDR3. J was trimmed by 3 bases and V by 2 bases; bases with no gene match: 9. This chain's CDR3 is CASSFNAQTGDTGELFF. Here the CDR3 DNA reads TGCGCCAGCAGCTTTAACGCTCAGACAGGGGACACCGGGGAGCTGTTTTTT. The full variable domain, its missing parts supplied by reference TRBV5-1 and TRBJ2-2, is KAGVTQTPRYLIKTRGQQVTLSCSPISGHRSVSWYQQTPGQGLQFLFEYFSETQRNKGNFPGRFSGRQFSNSRSEMNVSTLELGDSALYLCASSFNAQTGDTGELFFGEGSRLTVL.

This clonotype was seen only a few times. The J gene is TRBJ1-5, the V gene TRBV6-5; D possibly corresponds to TRBD1 (6 bases). The V and J ends lost 7 bases and 4 bases respectively, with 14 bases between them. The CDR3 loop spans 14 amino acids. CDR1 MNHEY and CDR2 SVGAGI come from the germline V gene. CDR3: CASKGGRGNQPQHF. CDR3 nucleotide sequence: TGTGCCAGCAAGGGGGGCAGAGGGAATCAGCCCCAGCATTTT.

The rearrangement uses TRBV4-1 and TRBJ1-5; D uncertain. Trimming shortened V by 0 bases and J by 5 bases, and 11 bases separated the two germline ends. The CDR3 length is 15 residues. Germline-derived CDR1 and CDR2 are MGHRA and YSYEKL. CDR3 loop: CASSQEMATYQPQHF. CDR3 DNA: TGCGCCAGCAGCCAAGAAATGGCCACTTATCAGCCCCAGCATTTT.

The chain carries TRBV14 and TRBJ1-1; D ambiguous. The CDR3 totals 15 residues. Germline V lookup: CDR1 SGHDN, CDR2 FVKESK. Trimming took 0 bases from V and 8 from J, leaving 16 bases between them. The chain's CDR3 is CASSQDGQVVPEAFF. The CDR3 DNA is TGTGCCAGCAGCCAAGATGGGCAGGTCGTTCCCGAAGCTTTCTTT.

V and J are TRBV6-2 or TRBV6-3 and TRBJ2-3; the match to TRBD2 covers 9 bases. Germline loops: CDR1 MNHEY, CDR2 SVGEGT. The CDR3 consists of 17 residues. Trimming at V came to 2 bases and at J to 6 bases, leaving 12 bases not matched to a gene. CDR3 in amino acids: CASSYASPSGASDTQYF. CDR3 DNA sequence: TGTGCCAGCAGTTACGCGTCTCCTAGCGGGGCCTCGGATACGCAGTATTTT.

In its sample, this clonotype was seen a few times. The chain recombines TRBV6-5 with TRBJ1-1; D ambiguous. V shed 2 bases and J shed 3 bases, with 7 bases lying between them. CDR3 size: 13 residues. Germline V gene lookup returns CDR1 MNHEY and CDR2 SVGAGI. The CDR3 DNA sequence: TGTGCCAGCAGTTACGGGGTTCACACTGAAGCTTTCTTT. This encodes CASSYGVHTEAFF.

This clonotype has just a few counts. The chain joins TRBV20-1 to TRBJ1-6; no reliable D call. Germline CDR1 is DFQATT and CDR2 is SNEGSKA (reference sequence). V was trimmed by 5 bases and J by 3 bases, leaving 8 bases between them. The CDR3 has 13 residues. The CDR3 coding sequence is TGCAGTGCTCTGGCCAACTATAATTCACCCCTCCACTTT. It is translated as CSALANYNSPLHF.

This clonotype was recorded at least ten times. The genes are TRBV5-1 and TRBJ2-1; D gene ambiguous. CDR3 length: 12 residues. CDR1 SGHRS and CDR2 YFSETQ come from the germline V gene. V was shortened by 5 bases and J by 1 base, with 4 bases between the two germline ends. The CDR3 DNA sequence: TGCGCCAGCAGAAATTCCTACAATGAGCAGTTCTTC. As protein: CASRNSYNEQFF.

V gene TRBV9 combines with J gene TRBJ2-3; 9 bases fit TRBD1. The V gene's germline CDR1 is SGDLS and CDR2 YYNGEE. The CDR3 runs to 16 residues. V dropped 4 bases and J dropped 0; count of bases not matched to a gene: 6. The CDR3 here is CASSPHRGLSTDTQYF. As DNA, the CDR3 is TGTGCCAGCAGCCCTCACAGGGGGCTGAGCACAGATACGCAGTATTTT.

The rearrangement joins TRBV12-5 to TRBJ2-5, with 7 bases fitting TRBD2. The CDR3 extends over 12 amino acids. Looked up from germline, CDR1 is LGHNT and CDR2 is FRNRAP. Germline trimming cut 8 bases from V and 11 bases from J; bases unmatched to any gene: 11. In DNA, the CDR3 is TGTGCTAGTACTTTGGGGGGGAGTGAGCAGTACTTC. It translates to CASTLGGSEQYF.

This clonotype was picked up a small number of times. The chain uses TRBV7-9 and TRBJ1-4, with D perhaps matching TRBD1 (6 bases). V lost 1 base and J 6 bases, leaving 18 bases between the germline ends. Germline V lookup: CDR1 SEHNR, CDR2 FQNEAQ (reference sequence). CDR3 size: 17 residues. DNA of the CDR3: TGTGCCAGCAGCTTAGGTTGGGGGCGTGTGGAGGATGAAAAACTGTTTTTT. This codes for CASSLGWGRVEDEKLFF.